Detailed here is one TCR beta chain. This specimen belongs to a study of blood T cell repertoires in COVID-19. From germline, CDR1 is SQVTM and CDR2 ANQGSEA. V lost 6 bases and J 3 bases, leaving 12 bases between the germline ends. This CDR3 is built from 12 residues. Sequencing used immunoSEQ multiplex PCR; TCRdb keeps in-frame clones, though not all of them. The table includes some 150,000 clones, roughly 85% detected once. Sequencing used peripheral blood. The V and J genes are TRBV29-1 and TRBJ2-7; D is undetermined. This clonotype originated in a man aged 50-60 years with acute or convalescent COVID-19. CDR3 nucleotide sequence: TGCAGCGTAGAGACCGGCGGCTACGAGCAGTACTTC. Protein: CSVETGGYEQYF.